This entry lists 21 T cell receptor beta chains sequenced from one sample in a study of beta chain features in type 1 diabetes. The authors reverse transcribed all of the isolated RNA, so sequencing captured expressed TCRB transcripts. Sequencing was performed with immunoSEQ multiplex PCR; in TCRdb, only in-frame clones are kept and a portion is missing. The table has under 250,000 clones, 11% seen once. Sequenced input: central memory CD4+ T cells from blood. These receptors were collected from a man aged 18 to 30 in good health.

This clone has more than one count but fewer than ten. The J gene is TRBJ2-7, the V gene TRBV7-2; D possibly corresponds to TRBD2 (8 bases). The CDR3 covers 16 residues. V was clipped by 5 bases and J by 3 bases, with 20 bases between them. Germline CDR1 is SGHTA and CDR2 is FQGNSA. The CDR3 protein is CASSMDRLAGNYEQYF. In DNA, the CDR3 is TGTGCCAGCAGCATGGACAGGTTAGCGGGGAACTACGAGCAGTACTTC.

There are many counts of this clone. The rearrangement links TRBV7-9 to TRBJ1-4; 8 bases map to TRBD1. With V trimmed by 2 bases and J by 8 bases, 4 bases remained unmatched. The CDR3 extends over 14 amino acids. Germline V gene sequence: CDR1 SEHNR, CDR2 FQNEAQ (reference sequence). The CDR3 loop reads CASSLQGAGEKLFF. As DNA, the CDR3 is TGTGCCAGCAGCTTACAGGGGGCAGGAGAAAAACTGTTTTTT. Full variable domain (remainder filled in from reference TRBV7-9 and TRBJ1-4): DTGVSQNPRHKITKRGQNVTFRCDPISEHNRLYWYRQTLGQGPEFLTYFQNEAQLEKSRLLSDRFSAERPKGSFSTLEIQRTEQGDSAMYLCASSLQGAGEKLFFGSGTQLSVL.

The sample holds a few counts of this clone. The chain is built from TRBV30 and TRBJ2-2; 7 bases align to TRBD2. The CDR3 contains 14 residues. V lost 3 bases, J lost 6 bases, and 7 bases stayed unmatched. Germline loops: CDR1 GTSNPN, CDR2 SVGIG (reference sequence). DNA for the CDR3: TGTGCCTGGAGACCGGGGGGTGGCTCCGGGGAGCTGTTTTTT. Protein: CAWRPGGGSGELFF.

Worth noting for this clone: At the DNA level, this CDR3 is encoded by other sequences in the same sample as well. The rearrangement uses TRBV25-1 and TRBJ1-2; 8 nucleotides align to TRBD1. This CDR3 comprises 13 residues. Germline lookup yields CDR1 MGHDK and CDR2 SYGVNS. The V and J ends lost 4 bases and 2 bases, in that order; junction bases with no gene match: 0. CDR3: CASSGTGNYGYTF. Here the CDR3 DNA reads TGTGCCAGCAGTGGGACAGGGAACTATGGCTACACCTTC.

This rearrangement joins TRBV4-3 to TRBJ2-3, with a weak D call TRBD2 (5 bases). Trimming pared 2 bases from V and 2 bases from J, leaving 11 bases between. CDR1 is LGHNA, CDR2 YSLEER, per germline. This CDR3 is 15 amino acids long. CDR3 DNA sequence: TGCGCCAGCAGCCAACTCGGGATGAACACAGATACGCAGTATTTT. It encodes CASSQLGMNTDTQYF.

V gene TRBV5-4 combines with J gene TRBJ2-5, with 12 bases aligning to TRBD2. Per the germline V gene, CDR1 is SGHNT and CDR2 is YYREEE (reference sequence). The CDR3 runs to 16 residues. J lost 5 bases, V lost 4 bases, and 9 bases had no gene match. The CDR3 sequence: CASSPTSGSAWETQYF. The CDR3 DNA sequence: TGTGCCAGCAGCCCGACTAGCGGGAGTGCGTGGGAGACCCAGTACTTC.

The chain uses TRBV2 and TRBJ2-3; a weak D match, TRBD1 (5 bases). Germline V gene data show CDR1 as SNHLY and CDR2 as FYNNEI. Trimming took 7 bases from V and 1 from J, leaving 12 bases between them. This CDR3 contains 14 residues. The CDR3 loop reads CASIPGHGTDTQYF. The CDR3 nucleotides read TGTGCCAGCATCCCAGGGCATGGCACAGATACGCAGTATTTT. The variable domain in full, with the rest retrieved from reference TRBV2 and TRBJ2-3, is EPEVTQTPSHQVTQMGQEVILRCVPISNHLYFYWYRQILGQKVEFLVSFYNNEISEKSEIFDDQFSVERPDGSNFTLKIRSTKLEDSAMYFCASIPGHGTDTQYFGPGTRLTVL.

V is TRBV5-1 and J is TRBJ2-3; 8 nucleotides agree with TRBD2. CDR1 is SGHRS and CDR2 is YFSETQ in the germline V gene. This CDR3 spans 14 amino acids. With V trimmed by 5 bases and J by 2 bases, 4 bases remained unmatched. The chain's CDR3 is CASRSSGSTDTQYF. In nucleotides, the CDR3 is TGCGCCAGCAGATCTAGCGGGTCCACAGATACGCAGTATTTT.

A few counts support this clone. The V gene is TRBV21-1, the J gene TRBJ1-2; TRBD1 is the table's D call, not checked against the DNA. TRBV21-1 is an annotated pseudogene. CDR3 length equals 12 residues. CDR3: CASNRPGYGYTF. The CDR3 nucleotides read TGTGCCAGCAACCGCCCAGGCTATGGCTACACCTTC.

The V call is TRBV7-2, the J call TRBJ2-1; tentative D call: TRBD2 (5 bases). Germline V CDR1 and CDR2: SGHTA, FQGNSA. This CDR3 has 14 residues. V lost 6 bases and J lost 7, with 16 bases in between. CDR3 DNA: TGTGCCAGCAGTCATCAGGCGGGCTGGAATGAGCAGTTCTTC. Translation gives CASSHQAGWNEQFF. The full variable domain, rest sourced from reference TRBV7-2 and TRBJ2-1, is GAGVSQSPSNKVTEKGKDVELRCDPISGHTALYWYRQSLGQGLEFLIYFQGNSAPDKSGLPSDRFSAERTGGSVSTLTIQRTQQEDSAVYLCASSHQAGWNEQFFGPGTRLTVL.

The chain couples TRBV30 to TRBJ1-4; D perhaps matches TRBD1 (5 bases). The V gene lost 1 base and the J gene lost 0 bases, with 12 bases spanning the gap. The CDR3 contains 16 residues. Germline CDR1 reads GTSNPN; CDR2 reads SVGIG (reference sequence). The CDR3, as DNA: TGTGCCTGGAGTGGGACCGACAGCGCAACTAATGAAAAACTGTTTTTT. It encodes CAWSGTDSATNEKLFF.

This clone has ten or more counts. This CDR3 reads CASSVGWRDEQYF. CDR3 DNA sequence: TGTGCCAGCAGCGTAGGGTGGAGGGACGAGCAGTACTTC. The V call is TRBV9, the J call TRBJ2-7, with D possibly matching TRBD2 (6 bases). Germline CDR1 reads SGDLS; CDR2 reads YYNGEE. The V end was cut by 0 bases, the J end by 5 bases, with 9 bases between. The CDR3 spans 13 residues.

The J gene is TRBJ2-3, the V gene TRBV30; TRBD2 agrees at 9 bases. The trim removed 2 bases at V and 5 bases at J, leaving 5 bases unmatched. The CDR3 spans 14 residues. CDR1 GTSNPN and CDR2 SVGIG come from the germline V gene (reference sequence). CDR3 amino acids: CAWSRGLARDTQYF. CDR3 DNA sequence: TGTGCCTGGAGTCGGGGACTAGCCAGAGATACGCAGTATTTT.

In DNA form, the CDR3 reads TGTGCCAGCAGTTACAAATGGGAACAGATCTCCTACGAGCAGTACTTC. Translation gives CASSYKWEQISYEQYF. The V gene is TRBV6-5, the J gene TRBJ2-7; unclear D gene. Looked up from germline, CDR1 is MNHEY and CDR2 is SVGAGI. CDR3 length: 16 amino acids. V was shortened by 2 bases and J by 0 bases, with 14 bases between the two germline ends.

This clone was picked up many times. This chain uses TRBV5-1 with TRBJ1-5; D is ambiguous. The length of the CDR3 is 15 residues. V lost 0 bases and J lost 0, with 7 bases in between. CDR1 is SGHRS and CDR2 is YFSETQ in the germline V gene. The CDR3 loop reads CASSLDASSNQPQHF. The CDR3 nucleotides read TGCGCCAGCAGCTTGGATGCCAGTAGCAATCAGCCCCAGCATTTT.

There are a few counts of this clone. The CDR3 coding sequence is TGCGCCAGCAGCCAAGATGGGGGACAGGGAGTTGGCTACACCTTC. The encoded protein is CASSQDGGQGVGYTF. V gene TRBV4-3 combines with J gene TRBJ1-2, with 9 nucleotides matching TRBD1. CDR3 length: 15 amino acids. V was clipped by 0 bases and J by 7 bases; unmatched bases: 6. Germline V gene lookup returns CDR1 LGHNA and CDR2 YSLEER.

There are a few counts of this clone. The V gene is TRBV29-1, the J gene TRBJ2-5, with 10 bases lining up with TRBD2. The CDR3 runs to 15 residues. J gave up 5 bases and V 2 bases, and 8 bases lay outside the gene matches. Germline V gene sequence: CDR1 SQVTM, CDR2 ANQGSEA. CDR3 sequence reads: CSVEKALAGAETQYF. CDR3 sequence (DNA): TGCAGCGTTGAAAAGGCGCTAGCGGGAGCCGAGACCCAGTACTTC. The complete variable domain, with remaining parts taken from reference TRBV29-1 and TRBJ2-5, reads SAVISQKPSRDICQRGTSLTIQCQVDSQVTMMFWYRQQPGQSLTLIATANQGSEATYESGFVIDKFPISRPNLTFSTLTVSNMSPEDSSIYLCSVEKALAGAETQYFGPGTRLLVL.

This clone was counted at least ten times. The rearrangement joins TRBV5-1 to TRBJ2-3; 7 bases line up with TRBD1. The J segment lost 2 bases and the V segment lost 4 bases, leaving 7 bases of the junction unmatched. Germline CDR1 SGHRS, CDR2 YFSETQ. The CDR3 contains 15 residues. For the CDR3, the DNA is TGCGCCAGCAGCCCAACCGACAGGGCCACAGATACGCAGTATTTT. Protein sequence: CASSPTDRATDTQYF.

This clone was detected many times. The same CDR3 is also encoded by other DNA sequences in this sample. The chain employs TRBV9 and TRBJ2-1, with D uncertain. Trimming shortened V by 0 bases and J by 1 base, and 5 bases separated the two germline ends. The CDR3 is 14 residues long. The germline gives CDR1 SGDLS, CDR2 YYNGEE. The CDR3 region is CASSVASSYNEQFF. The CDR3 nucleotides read TGTGCCAGCAGCGTAGCCAGTTCCTACAATGAGCAGTTCTTC. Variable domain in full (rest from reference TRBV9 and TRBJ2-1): DSGVTQTPKHLITATGQRVTLRCSPRSGDLSVYWYQQSLDQGLQFLIQYYNGEERAKGNILERFSAQQFPDLHSELNLSSLELGDSALYFCASSVASSYNEQFFGPGTRLTVL.

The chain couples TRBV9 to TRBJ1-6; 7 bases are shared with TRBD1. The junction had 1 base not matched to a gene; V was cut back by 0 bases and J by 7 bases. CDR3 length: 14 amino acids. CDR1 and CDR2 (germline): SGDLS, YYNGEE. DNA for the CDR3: TGTGCCAGCAGCGTAGAACAGGGGAATTCACCCCTCCACTTT. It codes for CASSVEQGNSPLHF.

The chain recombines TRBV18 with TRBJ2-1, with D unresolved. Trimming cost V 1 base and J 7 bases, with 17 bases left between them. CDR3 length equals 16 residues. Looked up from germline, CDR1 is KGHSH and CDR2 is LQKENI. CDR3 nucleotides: TGTGCCAGCTCACCACAGTCCTCGATCGGTAGTAATGAGCAGTTCTTC. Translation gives CASSPQSSIGSNEQFF. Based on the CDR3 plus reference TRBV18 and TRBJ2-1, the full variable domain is NAGVMQNPRHLVRRRGQEARLRCSPMKGHSHVYWYRQLPEEGLKFMVYLQKENIIDESGMPKERFSAEFPKEGPSILRIQQVVRGDSAAYFCASSPQSSIGSNEQFFGPGTRLTVL.